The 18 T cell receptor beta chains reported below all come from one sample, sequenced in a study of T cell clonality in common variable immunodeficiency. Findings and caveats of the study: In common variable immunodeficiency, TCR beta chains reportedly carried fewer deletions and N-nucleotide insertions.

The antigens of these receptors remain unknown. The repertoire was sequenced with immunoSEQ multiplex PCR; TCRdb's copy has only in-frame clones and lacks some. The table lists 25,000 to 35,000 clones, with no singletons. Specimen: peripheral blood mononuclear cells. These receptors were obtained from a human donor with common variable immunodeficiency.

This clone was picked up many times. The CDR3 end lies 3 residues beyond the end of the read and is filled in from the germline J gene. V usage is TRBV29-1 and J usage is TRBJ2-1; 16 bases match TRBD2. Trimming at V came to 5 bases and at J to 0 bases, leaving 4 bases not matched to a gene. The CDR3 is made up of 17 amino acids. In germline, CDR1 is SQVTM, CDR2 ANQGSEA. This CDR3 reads CSVRGLAGGGSYNEQFF. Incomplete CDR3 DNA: TGCAGCGTTAGGGGACTAGCGGGAGGGGGCTCCTACAATGAG.

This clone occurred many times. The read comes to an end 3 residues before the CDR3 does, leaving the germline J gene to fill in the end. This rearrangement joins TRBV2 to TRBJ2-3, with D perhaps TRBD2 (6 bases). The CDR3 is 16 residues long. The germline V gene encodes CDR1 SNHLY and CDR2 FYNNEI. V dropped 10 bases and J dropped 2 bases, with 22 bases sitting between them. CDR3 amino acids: CATRKRVGLHTDTQYF. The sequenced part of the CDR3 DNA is TGTGCCACCAGGAAGCGGGTGGGACTTCACACAGATACG.

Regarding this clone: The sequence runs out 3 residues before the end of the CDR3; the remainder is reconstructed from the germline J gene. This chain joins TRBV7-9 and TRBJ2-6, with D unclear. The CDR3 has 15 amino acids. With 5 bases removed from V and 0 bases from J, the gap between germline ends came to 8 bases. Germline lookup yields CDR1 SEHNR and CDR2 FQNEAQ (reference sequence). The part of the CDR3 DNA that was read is TGTGCCAGCAGCAGCGAAGCCTCTGGGGCCAACGTC. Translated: CASSSEASGANV. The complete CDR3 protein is CASSSEASGANVLTF. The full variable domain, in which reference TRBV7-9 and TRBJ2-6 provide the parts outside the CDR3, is DTGVSQNPRHKITKRGQNVTFRCDPISEHNRLYWYRQTLGQGPEFLTYFQNEAQLEKSRLLSDRFSAERPKGSFSTLEIQRTEQGDSAMYLCASSSEASGANVLTFGAGSRLTVL.

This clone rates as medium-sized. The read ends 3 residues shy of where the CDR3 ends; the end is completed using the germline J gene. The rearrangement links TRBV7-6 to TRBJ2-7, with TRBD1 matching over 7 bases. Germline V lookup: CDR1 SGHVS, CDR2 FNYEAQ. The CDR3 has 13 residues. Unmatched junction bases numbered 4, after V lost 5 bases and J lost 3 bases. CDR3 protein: CASSVGQYYEQYF. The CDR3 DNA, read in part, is TGTGCCAGCAGCGTGGGACAGTACTACGAG.

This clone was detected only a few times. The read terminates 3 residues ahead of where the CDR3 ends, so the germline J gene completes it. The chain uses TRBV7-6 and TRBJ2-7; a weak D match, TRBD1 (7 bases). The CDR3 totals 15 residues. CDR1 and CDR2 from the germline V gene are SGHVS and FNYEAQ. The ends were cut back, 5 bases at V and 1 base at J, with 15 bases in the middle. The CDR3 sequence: CASSRTQGRSYEQYF. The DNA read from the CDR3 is TGTGCCAGCAGCCGGACACAGGGGAGGTCCTACGAG.

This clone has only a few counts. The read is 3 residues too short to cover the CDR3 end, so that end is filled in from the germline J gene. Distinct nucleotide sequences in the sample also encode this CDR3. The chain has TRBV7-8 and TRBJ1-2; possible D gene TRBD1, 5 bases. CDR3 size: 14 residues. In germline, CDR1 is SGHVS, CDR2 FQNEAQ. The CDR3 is CASSLMAQGSGYTF. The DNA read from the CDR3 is TGTGCCAGCAGCTTAATGGCCCAGGGTTCGGGC.

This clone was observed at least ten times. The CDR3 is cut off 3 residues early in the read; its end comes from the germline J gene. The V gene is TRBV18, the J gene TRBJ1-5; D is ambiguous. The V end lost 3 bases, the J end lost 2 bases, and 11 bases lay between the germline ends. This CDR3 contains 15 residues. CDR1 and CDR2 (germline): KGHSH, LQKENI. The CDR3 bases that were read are TGTGCCAGCTCACCTTATTCGGGTGGCAATCAGCCC. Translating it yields CASSPYSGGNQP. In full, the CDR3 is CASSPYSGGNQPQHF.

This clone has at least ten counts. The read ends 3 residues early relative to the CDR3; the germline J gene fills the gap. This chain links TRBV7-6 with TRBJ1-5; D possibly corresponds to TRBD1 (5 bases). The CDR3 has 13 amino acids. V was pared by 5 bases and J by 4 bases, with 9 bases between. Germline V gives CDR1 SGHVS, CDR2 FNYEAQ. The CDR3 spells CASSIRQNQPQHF. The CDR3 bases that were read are TGTGCCAGCAGCATCCGACAGAATCAGCCC.

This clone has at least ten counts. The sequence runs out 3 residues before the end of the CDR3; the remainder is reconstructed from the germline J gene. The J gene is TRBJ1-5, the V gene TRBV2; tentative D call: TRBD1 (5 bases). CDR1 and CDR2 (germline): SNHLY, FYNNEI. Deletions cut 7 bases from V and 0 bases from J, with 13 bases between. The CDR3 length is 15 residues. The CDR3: CASKDISYSNQPQHF. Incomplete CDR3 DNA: TGTGCCAGCAAGGACATATCTTATAGCAATCAGCCC.

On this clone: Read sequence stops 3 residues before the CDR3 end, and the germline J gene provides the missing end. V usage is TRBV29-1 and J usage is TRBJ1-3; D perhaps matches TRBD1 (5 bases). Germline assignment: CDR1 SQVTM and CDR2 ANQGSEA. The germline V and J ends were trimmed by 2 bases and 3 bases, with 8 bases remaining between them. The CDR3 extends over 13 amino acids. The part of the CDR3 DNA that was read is TGCAGCGTTGAATCAGGGAGTGGAAACACC. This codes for CSVESGSGNT. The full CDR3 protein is CSVESGSGNTIYF.

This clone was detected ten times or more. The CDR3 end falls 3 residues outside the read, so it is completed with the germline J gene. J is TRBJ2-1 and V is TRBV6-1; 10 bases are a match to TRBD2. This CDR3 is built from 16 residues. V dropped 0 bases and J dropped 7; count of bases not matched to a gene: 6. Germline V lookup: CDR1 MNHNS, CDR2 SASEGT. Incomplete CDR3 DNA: TGTGCCAGCAGTGAAGCAAGCGGGAGGGTCGGAAATGAG. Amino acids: CASSEASGRVGNE. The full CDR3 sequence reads CASSEASGRVGNEQFF.

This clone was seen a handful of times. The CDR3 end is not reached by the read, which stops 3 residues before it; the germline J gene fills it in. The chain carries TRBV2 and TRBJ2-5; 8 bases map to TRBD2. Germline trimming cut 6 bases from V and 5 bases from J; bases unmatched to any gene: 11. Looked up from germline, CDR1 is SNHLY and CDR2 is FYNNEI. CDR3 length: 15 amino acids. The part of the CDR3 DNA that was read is TGTGCCAGCAGCATATTAGCGGGACGGAAGGAGACC. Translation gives CASSILAGRKET. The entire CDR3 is CASSILAGRKETQYF.

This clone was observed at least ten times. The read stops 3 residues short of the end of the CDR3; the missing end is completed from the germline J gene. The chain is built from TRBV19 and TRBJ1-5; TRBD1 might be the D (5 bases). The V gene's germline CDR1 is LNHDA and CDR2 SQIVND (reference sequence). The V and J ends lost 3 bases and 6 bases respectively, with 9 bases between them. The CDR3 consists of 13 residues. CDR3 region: CASSIGGSQPQHF. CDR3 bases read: TGTGCCAGTAGTATTGGGGGGAGTCAGCCC.

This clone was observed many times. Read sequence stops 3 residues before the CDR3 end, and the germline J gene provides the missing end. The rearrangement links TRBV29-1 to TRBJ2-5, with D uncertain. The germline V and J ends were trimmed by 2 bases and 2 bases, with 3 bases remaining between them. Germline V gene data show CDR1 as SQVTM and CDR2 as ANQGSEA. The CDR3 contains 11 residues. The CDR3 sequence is CSVEIQETQYF. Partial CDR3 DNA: TGCAGCGTTGAAATACAAGAGACC.

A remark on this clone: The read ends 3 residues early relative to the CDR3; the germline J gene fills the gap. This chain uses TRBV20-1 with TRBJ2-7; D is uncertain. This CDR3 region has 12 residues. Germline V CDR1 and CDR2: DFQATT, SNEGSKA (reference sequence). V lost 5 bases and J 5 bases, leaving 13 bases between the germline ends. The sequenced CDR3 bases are TGCAGTGCTTTACGACATGCCGACGAG. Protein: CSALRHADE. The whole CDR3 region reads CSALRHADEQYF.

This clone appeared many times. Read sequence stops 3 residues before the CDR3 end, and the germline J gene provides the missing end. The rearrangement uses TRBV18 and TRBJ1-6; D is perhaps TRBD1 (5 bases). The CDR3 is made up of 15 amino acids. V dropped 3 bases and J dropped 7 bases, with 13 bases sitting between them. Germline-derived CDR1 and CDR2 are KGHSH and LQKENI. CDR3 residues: CASSPGLPSNSPLHF. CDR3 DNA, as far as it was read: TGTGCCAGCTCACCGGGGCTACCATCCAATTCACCC.

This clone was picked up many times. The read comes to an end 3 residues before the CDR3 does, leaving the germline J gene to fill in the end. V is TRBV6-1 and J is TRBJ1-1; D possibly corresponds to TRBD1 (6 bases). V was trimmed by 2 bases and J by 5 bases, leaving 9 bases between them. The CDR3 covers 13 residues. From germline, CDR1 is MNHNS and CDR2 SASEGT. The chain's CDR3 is CASSERTVTEAFF. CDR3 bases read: TGTGCCAGCAGTGAAAGGACAGTTACTGAA.

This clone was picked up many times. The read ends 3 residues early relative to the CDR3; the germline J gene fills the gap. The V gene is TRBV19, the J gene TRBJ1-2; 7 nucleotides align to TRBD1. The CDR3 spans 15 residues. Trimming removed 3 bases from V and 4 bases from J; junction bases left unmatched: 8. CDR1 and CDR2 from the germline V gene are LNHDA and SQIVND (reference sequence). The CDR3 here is CASSMPRTGSYGYTF. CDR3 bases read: TGTGCCAGTAGTATGCCTCGGACAGGATCCTATGGC.